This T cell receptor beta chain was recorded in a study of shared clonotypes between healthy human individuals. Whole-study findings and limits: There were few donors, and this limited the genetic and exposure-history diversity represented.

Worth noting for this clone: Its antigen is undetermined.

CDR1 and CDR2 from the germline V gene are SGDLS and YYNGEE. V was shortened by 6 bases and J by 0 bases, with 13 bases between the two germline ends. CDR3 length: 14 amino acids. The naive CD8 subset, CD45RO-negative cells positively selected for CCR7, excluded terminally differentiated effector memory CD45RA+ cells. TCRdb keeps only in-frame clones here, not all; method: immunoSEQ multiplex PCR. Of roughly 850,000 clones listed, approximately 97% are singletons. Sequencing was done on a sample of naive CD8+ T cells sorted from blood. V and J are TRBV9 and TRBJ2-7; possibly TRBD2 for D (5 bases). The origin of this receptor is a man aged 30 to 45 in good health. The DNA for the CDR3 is TGTGCCAGCACCCCGGAGGTTGCCTCCTACGAGCAGTACTTC. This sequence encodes CASTPEVASYEQYF.